This entry is about one T cell receptor beta chain. Antigen specificity is unknown. One entry per CDR3 protein, called by TCRdb with MiXCR from the reads. The sample yields 60,000 to 75,000 distinct CDR3 sequences, roughly 28% seen once. These data originate in a study of T cell repertoires in cytomegalovirus infection. Turning to the study itself: CMV infection together with matching HLA type was indicated by public TCR beta signatures.

Findings of the study overall: HLA-C-restricted TCR beta clonotypes specific for CMV led the ex vivo response.

Germline V gene lookup returns CDR1 SGHVS and CDR2 FQNEAQ. V lost 5 bases, J lost 7 bases, and 15 bases lay in between. The CDR3 covers 13 residues. The source of this sequence is a human donor in good health (CMV status not recorded). Some clones in this sample may be carry-over from other donors' samples. This specimen was CD8+ T cells from cultured PBMCs, taken from culture after CMV antigen stimulation. The chain links TRBV7-8 to TRBJ2-7; no reliable D call. CDR3 loop: CASSLELPWEQYF. Written as DNA, the CDR3 is TGTGCCAGCAGCCTTGAGTTACCTTGGGAGCAGTACTTC. Combining the CDR3 with reference TRBV7-8 and TRBJ2-7 gives the whole variable domain GAGVSQSPRYKVAKRGQDVALRCDPISGHVSLFWYQQALGQGPEFLTYFQNEAQLDKSGLPSDRFFAERPEGSVSTLKIQRTQQEDSAVYLCASSLELPWEQYFGPGTRLTVT.